Here is one T cell receptor beta chain with its context. Its antigen is as yet unknown. These data come from a study of T cells expressing NK-cell markers. Across the study: Sequencing of TCR beta repertoires drew on sorted CD3+CD56+NKG2C+, CD3+CD56+NKG2C- and CD3+CD56-NKG2C+ T cells. Overall study findings and caveats: There were four donors in whom these clonotypes also led the CD3+CD56-NKG2C+ fraction. HCMV specificity of the expanded NKG2C+ T cell clones stayed unclear. In roughly six donors, dominant CD3+CD56+NKG2C+ clonotypes ranked among the top 10 CD8+ clonotypes.

One entry per CDR3 protein, without DNA, is what TCRdb gives after re-calling the 5' RACE reads. The table lists some 440,000 distinct CDR3 sequences. The CDR3 is made up of 13 amino acids. The clonotype originates from a woman aged 50 to 65 in good health. This chain connects TRBV12-3 or TRBV12-4 to TRBJ2-1; the D call of TRBD1 rests on TCRdb alone, since no DNA is present to check it. Sequencing was performed on blood T cells: a sorted CD56 or NKG2C T cell subset, CD4+ or CD8+ T cells, or bulk PBMC T cells (not recorded which). The CDR3: CASSLWGRWEQFF.